This T cell receptor beta chain stems from a study of CD8 T cells in ankylosing spondylitis. Study findings and constraints: A motif in TCR beta, a set of 8 or 9 highly homologous variants, appeared characteristic of ankylosing spondylitis blood.

There are 16 residues in the CDR3. Per germline, CDR1 SGHNT and CDR2 YENEEA. With V trimmed by 4 bases and J by 3 bases, 2 bases remained unmatched. About this clonotype: The antigen remains undetermined.

TCRdb re-analysed the 5' RACE reads in MiXCR, keeping a single row per CDR3 protein. This table holds some 30,000 distinct CDR3 sequences, approximately 7.1% found once. Sample: blood, either unsorted or a sorted T cell fraction (not recorded which). The receptor's source is a male donor with ankylosing spondylitis or in good health (not recorded which). The chain is built from TRBV11-3 and TRBJ2-3; TRBD2 aligns across 15 bases. The DNA of the CDR3 is TGTGCCAGCAGCTACGGACTAGCGGGAGGGACAGATACGCAGTATTTT. Its protein product is CASSYGLAGGTDTQYF. The full variable domain, with the rest looked up from reference TRBV11-3 and TRBJ2-3, is EAGVVQSPRYKIIEKKQPVAFWCNPISGHNTLYWYLQNLGQGPELLIRYENEEAVDDSQLPKDRFSAERLKGVDSTLKIQPAELGDSAVYLCASSYGLAGGTDTQYFGPGTRLTVL.